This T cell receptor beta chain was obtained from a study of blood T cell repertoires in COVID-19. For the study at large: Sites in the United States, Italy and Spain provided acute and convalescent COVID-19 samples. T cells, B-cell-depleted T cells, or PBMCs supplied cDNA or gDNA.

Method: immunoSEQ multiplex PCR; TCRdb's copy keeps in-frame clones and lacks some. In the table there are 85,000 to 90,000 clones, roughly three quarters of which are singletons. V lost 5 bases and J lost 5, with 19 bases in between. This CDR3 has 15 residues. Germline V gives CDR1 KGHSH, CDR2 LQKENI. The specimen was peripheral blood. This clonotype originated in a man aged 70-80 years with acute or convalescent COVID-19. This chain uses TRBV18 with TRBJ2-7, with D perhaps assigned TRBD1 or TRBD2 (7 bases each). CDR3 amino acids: CASSSQGRGLDEQYF. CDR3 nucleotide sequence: TGTGCCAGCTCATCACAGGGGAGGGGTCTCGACGAGCAGTACTTC.